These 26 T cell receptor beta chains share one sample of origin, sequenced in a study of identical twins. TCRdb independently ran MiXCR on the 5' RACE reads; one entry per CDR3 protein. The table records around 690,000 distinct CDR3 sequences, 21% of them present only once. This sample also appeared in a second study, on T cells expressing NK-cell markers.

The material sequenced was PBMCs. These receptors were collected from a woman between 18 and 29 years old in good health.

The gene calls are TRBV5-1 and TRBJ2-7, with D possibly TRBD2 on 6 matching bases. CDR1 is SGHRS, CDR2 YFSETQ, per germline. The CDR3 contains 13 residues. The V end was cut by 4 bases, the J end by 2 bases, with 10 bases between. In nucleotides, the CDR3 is TGCGCCAGCAGCCGGCGGGATACCTACGAGCAGTACTTC. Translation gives CASSRRDTYEQYF.

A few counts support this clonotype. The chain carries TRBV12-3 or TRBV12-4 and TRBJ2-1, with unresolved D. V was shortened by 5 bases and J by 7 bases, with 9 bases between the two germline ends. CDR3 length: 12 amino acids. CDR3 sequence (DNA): TGTGCCAGCAGTACTTGGGTAAATGAGCAGTTCTTC. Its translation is CASSTWVNEQFF.

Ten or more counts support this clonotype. For the CDR3, the DNA is TGCAGTGCAGTGGCAGGGTGGGGGTATGTGCAGTACTTC. This gives the protein CSAVAGWGYVQYF. The V gene is TRBV20-1, the J gene TRBJ2-7; either TRBD1 or TRBD2 may fit D (5 bases each). The V end was cut by 6 bases, the J end by 9 bases, with 21 bases between. The CDR3 contains 13 residues. Germline V gene data show CDR1 as DFQATT and CDR2 as SNEGSKA (reference sequence).

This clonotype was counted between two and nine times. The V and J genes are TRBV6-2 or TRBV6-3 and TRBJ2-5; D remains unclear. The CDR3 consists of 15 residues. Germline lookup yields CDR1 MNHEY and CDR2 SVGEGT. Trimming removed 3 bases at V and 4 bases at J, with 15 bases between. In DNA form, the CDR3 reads TGTGCCAGCAGTTATTTGGCGGCCGGAAGAGAGACCCAGTACTTC. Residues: CASSYLAAGRETQYF.

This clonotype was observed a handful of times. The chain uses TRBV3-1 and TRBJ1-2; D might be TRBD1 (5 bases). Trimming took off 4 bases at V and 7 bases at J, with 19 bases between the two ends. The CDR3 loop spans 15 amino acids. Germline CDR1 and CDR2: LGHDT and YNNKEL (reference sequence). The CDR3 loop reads CASSPGYQNDGGYTF. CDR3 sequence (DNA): TGTGCCAGCAGCCCAGGGTATCAGAATGATGGTGGCTACACCTTC.

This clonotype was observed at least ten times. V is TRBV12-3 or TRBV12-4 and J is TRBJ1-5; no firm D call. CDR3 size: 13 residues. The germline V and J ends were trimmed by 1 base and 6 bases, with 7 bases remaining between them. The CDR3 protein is CASSLVAGQPQHF. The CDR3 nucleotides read TGTGCCAGCAGTTTAGTAGCGGGTCAGCCCCAGCATTTT.

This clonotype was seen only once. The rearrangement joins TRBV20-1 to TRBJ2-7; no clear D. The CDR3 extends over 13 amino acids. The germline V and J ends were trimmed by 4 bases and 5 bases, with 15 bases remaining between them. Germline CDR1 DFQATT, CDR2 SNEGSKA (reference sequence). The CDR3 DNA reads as TGCAGTGCTAAAGGCTTGGGTAGTAACGAGCAGTACTTC. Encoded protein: CSAKGLGSNEQYF.

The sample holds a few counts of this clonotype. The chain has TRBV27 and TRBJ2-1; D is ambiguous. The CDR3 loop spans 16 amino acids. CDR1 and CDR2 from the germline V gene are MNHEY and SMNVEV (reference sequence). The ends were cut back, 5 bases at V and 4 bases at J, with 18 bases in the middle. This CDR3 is CASSTLFPATYNEQFF. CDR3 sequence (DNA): TGTGCCAGCAGTACTCTTTTCCCGGCCACGTACAATGAGCAGTTCTTC.

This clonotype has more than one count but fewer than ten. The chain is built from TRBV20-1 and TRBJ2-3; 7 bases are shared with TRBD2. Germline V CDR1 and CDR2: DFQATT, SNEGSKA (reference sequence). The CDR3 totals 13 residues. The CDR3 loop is CGGGPPSTDTQYF. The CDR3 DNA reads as TGCGGCGGGGGTCCCCCTAGCACAGATACGCAGTATTTT.

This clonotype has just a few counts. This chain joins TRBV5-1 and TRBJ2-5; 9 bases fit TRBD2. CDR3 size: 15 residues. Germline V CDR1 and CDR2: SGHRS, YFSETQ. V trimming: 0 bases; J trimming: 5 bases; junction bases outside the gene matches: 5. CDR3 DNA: TGCGCCAGCAGCTTGGGTAGCGGGAGCCGGGAGACCCAGTACTTC. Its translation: CASSLGSGSRETQYF.

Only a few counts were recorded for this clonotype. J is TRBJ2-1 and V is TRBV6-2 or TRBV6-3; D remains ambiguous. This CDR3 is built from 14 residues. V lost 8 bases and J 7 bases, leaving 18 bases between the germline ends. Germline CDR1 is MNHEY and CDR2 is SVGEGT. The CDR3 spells CASRYAQPRNEQFF. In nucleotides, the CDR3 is TGTGCCAGCCGCTATGCACAGCCTCGGAATGAGCAGTTCTTC.

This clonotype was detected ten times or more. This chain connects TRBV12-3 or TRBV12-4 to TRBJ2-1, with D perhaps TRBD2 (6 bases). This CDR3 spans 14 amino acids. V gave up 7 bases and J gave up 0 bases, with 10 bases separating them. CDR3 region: CASKSGSSYNEQFF. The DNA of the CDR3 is TGTGCCAGCAAGTCCGGGAGCTCCTACAATGAGCAGTTCTTC.

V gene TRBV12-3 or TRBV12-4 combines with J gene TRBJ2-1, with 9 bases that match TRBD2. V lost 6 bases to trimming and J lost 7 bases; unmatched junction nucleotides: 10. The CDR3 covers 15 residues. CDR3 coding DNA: TGTGCCAGCAGCGTTAGCGGGGGAAAGGGGAATGAGCAGTTCTTC. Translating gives CASSVSGGKGNEQFF.

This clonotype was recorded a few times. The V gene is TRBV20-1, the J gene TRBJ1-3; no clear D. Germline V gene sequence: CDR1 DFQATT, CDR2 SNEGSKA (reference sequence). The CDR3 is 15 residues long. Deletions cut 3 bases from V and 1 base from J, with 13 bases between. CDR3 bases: TGCAGTGCTAGTCCGAGCGGAGGGTCTGGAAACACCATATATTTT. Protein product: CSASPSGGSGNTIYF.

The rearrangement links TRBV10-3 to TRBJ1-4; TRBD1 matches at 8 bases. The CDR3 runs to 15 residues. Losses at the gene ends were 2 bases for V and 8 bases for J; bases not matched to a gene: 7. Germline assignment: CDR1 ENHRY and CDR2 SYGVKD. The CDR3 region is CAISEATGVGEKLFF. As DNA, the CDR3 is TGTGCCATCAGTGAGGCGACAGGGGTAGGAGAAAAACTGTTTTTT.

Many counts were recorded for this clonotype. The CDR3 region has the DNA TGTGCCAGCAGTTCCCCGGGCAGGGGGCGGACTGAAGCTTTCTTT. This encodes CASSSPGRGRTEAFF. The J gene is TRBJ1-1, the V gene TRBV6-2 or TRBV6-3, with 8 bases aligning to TRBD1. The V gene's germline CDR1 is MNHEY and CDR2 SVGEGT. The CDR3 is 15 amino acids. With 4 bases clipped from V and 5 bases from J, the junction kept 9 bases outside the gene matches.

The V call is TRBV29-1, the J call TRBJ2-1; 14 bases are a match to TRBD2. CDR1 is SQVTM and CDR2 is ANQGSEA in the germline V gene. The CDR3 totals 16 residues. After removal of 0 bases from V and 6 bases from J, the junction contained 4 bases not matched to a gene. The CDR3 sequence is CSVEDLGTSGSNEQFF. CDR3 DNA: TGCAGCGTTGAAGATCTGGGGACTAGCGGGAGCAATGAGCAGTTCTTC.

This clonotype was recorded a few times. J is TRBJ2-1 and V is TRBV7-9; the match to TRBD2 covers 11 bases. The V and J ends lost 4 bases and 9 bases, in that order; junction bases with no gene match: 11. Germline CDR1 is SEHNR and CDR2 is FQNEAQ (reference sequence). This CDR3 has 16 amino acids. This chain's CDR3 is CASSSVAGGSRGEQFF. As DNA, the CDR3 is TGTGCCAGCAGCTCTGTAGCGGGGGGGAGTCGTGGTGAGCAGTTCTTC.

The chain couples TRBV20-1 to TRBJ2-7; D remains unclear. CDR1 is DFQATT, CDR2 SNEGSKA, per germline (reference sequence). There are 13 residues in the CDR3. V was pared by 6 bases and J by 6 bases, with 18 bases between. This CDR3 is CSARTHPVGEQYF. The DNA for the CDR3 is TGCAGTGCGCGGACCCACCCGGTAGGCGAGCAGTACTTC.

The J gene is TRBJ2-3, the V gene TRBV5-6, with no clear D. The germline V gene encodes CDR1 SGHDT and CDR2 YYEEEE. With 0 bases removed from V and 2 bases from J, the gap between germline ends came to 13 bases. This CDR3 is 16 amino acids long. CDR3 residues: CASSLGATVLTDTQYF. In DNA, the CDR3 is TGTGCCAGCAGCTTGGGGGCTACTGTACTCACAGATACGCAGTATTTT.

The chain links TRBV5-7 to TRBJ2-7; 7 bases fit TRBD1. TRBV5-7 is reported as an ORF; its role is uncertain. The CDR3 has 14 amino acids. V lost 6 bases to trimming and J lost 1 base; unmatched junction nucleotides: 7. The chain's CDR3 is CASKTGTASYEQYF. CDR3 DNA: TGTGCCAGCAAAACCGGGACAGCTTCCTACGAGCAGTACTTC.

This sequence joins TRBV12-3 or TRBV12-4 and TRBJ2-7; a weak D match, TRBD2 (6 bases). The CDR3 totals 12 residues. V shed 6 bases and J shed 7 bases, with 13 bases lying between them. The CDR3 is CASSRDFREQYF. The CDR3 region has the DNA TGTGCCAGCAGCCGGGACTTTCGGGAGCAGTACTTC.

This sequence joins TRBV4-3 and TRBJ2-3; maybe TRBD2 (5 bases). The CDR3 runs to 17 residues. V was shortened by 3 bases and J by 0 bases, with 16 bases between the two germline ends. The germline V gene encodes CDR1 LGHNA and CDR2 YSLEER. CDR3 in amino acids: CASSHSLVGSSTDTQYF. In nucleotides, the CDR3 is TGCGCCAGCAGCCACTCACTAGTGGGATCAAGCACAGATACGCAGTATTTT.

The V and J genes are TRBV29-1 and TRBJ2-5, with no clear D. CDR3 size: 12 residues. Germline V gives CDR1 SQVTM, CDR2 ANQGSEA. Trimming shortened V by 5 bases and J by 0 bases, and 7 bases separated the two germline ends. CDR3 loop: CSVRAYQETQYF. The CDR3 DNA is TGCAGCGTTAGGGCGTACCAAGAGACCCAGTACTTC.

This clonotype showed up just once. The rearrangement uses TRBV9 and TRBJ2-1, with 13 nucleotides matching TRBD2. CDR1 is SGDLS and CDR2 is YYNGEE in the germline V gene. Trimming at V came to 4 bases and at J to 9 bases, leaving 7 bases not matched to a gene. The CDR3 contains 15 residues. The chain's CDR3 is CASSQLAGGPVEQFF. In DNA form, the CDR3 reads TGTGCCAGCAGCCAACTAGCGGGGGGGCCGGTTGAGCAGTTCTTC.

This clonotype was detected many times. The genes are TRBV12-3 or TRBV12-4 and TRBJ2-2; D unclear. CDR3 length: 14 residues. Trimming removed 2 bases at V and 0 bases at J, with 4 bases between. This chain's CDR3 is CASSLRANTGELFF. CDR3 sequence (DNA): TGTGCCAGCAGTTTAAGAGCGAACACCGGGGAGCTGTTTTTT.